This T cell receptor beta chain was identified during a study of blood T cell repertoires in COVID-19. Study background: Researchers got acute and convalescent COVID-19 samples from the United States, Italy and Spain. In each case, the material was cDNA or gDNA derived from T cells, B-cell-depleted T cells, or PBMCs.

Authors' methods: Nucleated cell number was recorded as an estimate derived from reference gene primer amplification. Sequencing was performed with immunoSEQ multiplex PCR; in TCRdb, only in-frame clones are kept and a portion is missing. V and J calls and clone size are given by that table; D and trimming were obtained from the DNA. The repertoire holds over 250,000 clones, with more than 80% as singletons. One Seattle source followed patients from active infection through their disease course. Germline CDR1 SGHDN, CDR2 FVKESK. The CDR3 covers 15 residues. Trimming left V 1 base short and J 2 bases short, with 9 bases between.

This TCR came from a woman aged 45-59 years with COVID-19, enrolled during active disease. The sample consisted of peripheral blood. V and J are TRBV14 and TRBJ2-1, with a tentative D call TRBD2 (5 bases). DNA of the CDR3: TGTGCCAGCAGCCAAGGGCTAGCCCCCTACAATGAGCAGTTCTTC. This translates into CASSQGLAPYNEQFF.